This TCR beta chain was observed in a study of T cell responses to AZD1222 COVID-19 vaccine. Study-wide results and limits: Clonal diversity was possibly underestimated, and white British individuals and females predominated among donors.

The CDR3 has 15 amino acids. V dropped 0 bases and J dropped 5; count of bases not matched to a gene: 4. Per germline, CDR1 SGHDT and CDR2 YYEEEE. A word on this clone: Its antigen is unknown.

The table came from immunoSEQ multiplex PCR; TCRdb's copy has only in-frame clones and leaves some out. The sample consists of under 130,000 clones, 82% of them appearing once. The receptor comes from an adult in good health. This chain connects TRBV5-6 to TRBJ1-2; 10 bases align to TRBD1. The sample in question was peripheral blood, obtained on day 0 of AZD1222 vaccination. The CDR3 DNA is TGTGCCAGCAGCTTGGCGACAGGGGGCTATTATGGCTACACCTTC. It specifies CASSLATGGYYGYTF.